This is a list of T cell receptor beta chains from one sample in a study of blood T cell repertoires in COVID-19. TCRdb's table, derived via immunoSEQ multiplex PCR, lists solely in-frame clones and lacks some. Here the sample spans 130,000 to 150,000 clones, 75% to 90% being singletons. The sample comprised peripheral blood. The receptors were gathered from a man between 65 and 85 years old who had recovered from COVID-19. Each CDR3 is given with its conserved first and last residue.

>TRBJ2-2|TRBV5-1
CASSQGTANTGELFF
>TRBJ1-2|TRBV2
CASGLGQGARGYTF
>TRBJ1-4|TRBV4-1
CASSQHRDTEKLFF
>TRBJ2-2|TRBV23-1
CASKRRDRVANTGELFF
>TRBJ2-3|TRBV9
CASSGTAGGIGDTQYF
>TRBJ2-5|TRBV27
CASAPGQPQETQYF
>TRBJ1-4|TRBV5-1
CASSLRGSNEKLFF
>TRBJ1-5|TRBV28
CASSRTGQGLRQPQHF
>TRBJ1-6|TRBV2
CASSWTGGNSPLHF
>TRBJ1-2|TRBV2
CASSFAGRSRGYTF
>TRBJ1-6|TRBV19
CASSISTGQNSPLHF
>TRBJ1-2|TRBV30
CAWSVWQGRWGYTF
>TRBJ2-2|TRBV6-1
CASSGEQGALAGELFF
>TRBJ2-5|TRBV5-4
CASSPRVEETQYF
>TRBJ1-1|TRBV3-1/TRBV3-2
CASSPRRASLRAEAFF
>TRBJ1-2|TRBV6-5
CASKEGNYGYTF
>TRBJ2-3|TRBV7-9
CASSTDGTGVPDTQYF
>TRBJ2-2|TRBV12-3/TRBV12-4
CASGLTNTGELFF
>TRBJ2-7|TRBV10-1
CASSEDRLAAHEQYF
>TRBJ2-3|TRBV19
CASSIYPSGSIDTQYF
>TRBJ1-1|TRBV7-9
CASSLGQGLATEAFF
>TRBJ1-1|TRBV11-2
CASSLGQHTVNTEAFF
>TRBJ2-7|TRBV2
CASRGQGKGYEQYF
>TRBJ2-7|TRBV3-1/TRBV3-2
CASSQTGTGGIDEQYF
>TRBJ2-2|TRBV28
CASSRTGLGELFF
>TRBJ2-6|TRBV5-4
CASRPGLWGANVLTF
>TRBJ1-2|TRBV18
CASSPDWGEEGYTF
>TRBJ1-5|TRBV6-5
CASRPGGFWQPQHF
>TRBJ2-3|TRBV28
CASSFPRTGSDTQYF
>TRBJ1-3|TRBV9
CASSVREGTFSGNTIYF
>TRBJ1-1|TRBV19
CASSTSTGKVGTEAFF
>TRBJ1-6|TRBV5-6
CASSSGFNSPLHF
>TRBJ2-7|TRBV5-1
CASSFSAGYEQYF
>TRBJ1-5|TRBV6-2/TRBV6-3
CASSETYRERAHF
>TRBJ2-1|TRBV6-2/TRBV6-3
CASSLRALSYSSYNEQFF
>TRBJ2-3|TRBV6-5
CASSLGQGGTDTQYF
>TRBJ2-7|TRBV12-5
CATSGRTYEQYF
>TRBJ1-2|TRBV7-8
CASRPFAEYYGYTF
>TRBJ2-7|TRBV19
CASSIPSSTGYEQYF
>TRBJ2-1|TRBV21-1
CASSKEGEGRVENEQFF